Shown below are 16 T cell receptor beta chains from a single sample sequenced in a study of blood T cells in healthy people across ages (dated by TCRdb to the mid-2010s). The method behind the library was 5' RACE. TCRdb records Illumina HiSeq 2500 as the sequencer. The second PCR ran for roughly 7 to 12 cycles and used a J-beta primer mix along with a sample-barcoded 5' primer. TCRdb reprocessed the public reads (quality trimming at Q25 with fastp, clone calling with MiXCR) and kept in-frame beta chains. When rows share a CDR3 protein, they turn into one entry using the most common DNA and genes. The sample includes some 780,000 distinct CDR3 sequences, with 56% observed a single time. Of the sample, roughly 25% is held by the ten largest clones. The sequenced sample was blood. The receptors were sampled from a man aged 35-49 years in good health.

This rearrangement joins TRBV25-1 to TRBJ2-6; perhaps D is TRBD1 or TRBD2 (5 bases each). V was clipped by 1 base and J by 0 bases, with 22 bases between them. CDR1 is MGHDK and CDR2 is SYGVNS in the germline V gene. The CDR3 is made up of 21 amino acids. The CDR3 is CASSEWKKTGTESSGANVLTF. The CDR3 DNA sequence: TGTGCCAGCAGTGAATGGAAAAAGACCGGGACGGAAAGCTCTGGGGCCAACGTCCTGACTTTC.

The CDR3 region is CASSAELGTSGSYEQYF. The CDR3 DNA reads as TGTGCCAGCAGCGCAGAACTAGGGACTAGCGGGAGCTACGAGCAGTACTTC. This sequence joins TRBV9 and TRBJ2-7, with TRBD2 matching 14 bases. The V gene end was trimmed by 3 bases and the J gene end by 3 bases; junction bases not matched to a gene: 8. CDR3 size: 17 residues. Germline loops: CDR1 SGDLS, CDR2 YYNGEE.

The chain carries TRBV12-3 or TRBV12-4 and TRBJ1-4, with D hard to call. Trimming pared 4 bases from V and 10 bases from J, leaving 10 bases between. The CDR3 covers 12 residues. As DNA, the CDR3 is TGTGCCAGCAGTTCCAATCTCGGAAAACTGTTTTTT. Translating gives CASSSNLGKLFF.

This clonotype was observed a few times. This chain links TRBV4-1 with TRBJ2-5; no reliable D call. The closer fit of TRBJ2-7 to the DNA end suggests the J call may be wrong. The CDR3 consists of 12 residues. Per germline, CDR1 MGHRA and CDR2 YSYEKL. This CDR3 is CASSQDFDEQYF. In DNA, the CDR3 is TGCGCCAGCAGCCAAGATTTCGACGAGCAGTACTTC.

This chain uses TRBV14 with TRBJ2-3; the match to TRBD2 covers 7 bases. V lost 2 bases to trimming and J lost 1 base; unmatched junction nucleotides: 3. From germline, CDR1 is SGHDN and CDR2 FVKESK. This CDR3 region has 15 residues. The CDR3 region has the DNA TGTGCCAGCAGCCAACGCGGGAGCGGCACAGATACGCAGTATTTT. It translates to CASSQRGSGTDTQYF.

The chain recombines TRBV4-2 with TRBJ2-3; 7 bases map to TRBD1. Germline CDR1 is LGHNA and CDR2 is YNFKEQ. CDR3 length: 14 residues. Trimming took 3 bases from V and 8 from J; bases not matched to a gene: 8. The CDR3 sequence is CASSQGTVDSTQYF. The CDR3 DNA follows: TGTGCCAGCAGCCAGGGGACAGTCGACAGTACGCAGTATTTT.

The chain joins TRBV10-3 to TRBJ1-4; no definite D call. This CDR3 region has 18 residues. Trimming took off 2 bases at V and 5 bases at J, with 21 bases between the two ends. Germline V gives CDR1 ENHRY, CDR2 SYGVKD. CDR3: CAISELSKGVGENEKLFF. Written as DNA, the CDR3 is TGTGCCATCAGTGAGCTATCAAAGGGCGTTGGGGAAAATGAAAAACTGTTTTTT.

The V call is TRBV29-1, the J call TRBJ2-1; 10 positions agree with TRBD1. The CDR3 totals 15 residues. Germline V gene sequence: CDR1 SQVTM, CDR2 ANQGSEA. With 1 base clipped from V and 7 bases from J, the junction kept 7 bases outside the gene matches. Written as DNA, the CDR3 is TGCAGCGTTGAAGGGGACAGGGGAGGAGATAATGAGCAGTTCTTC. Its translation is CSVEGDRGGDNEQFF.

This chain connects TRBV25-1 to TRBJ2-5, with 7 nucleotides matching TRBD1. In germline, CDR1 is MGHDK, CDR2 SYGVNS. The junction had 12 bases not matched to a gene; V was cut back by 1 base and J by 4 bases. The CDR3 extends over 17 amino acids. The CDR3 DNA follows: TGTGCCAGCAGTGAATCGTGGGGAGAGGGGGCTGGAGAGACCCAGTACTTC. This gives the protein CASSESWGEGAGETQYF.

This chain links TRBV7-3 with TRBJ2-1; D gene ambiguous. Per germline, CDR1 SGHTA and CDR2 FQGTGA. The CDR3 has 13 amino acids. V lost 2 bases and J 11 bases, leaving 13 bases between the germline ends. DNA for the CDR3: TGTGCCAGCAGCTTAGATCCCTTTGGGCAGCAGTTCTTC. It encodes CASSLDPFGQQFF.

The chain uses TRBV29-1 and TRBJ1-1, with D possibly TRBD1 on 6 matching bases. Germline V gives CDR1 SQVTM, CDR2 ANQGSEA. This CDR3 contains 12 residues. The V end lost 7 bases, the J end lost 4 bases, and 13 bases lay between the germline ends. CDR3 sequence reads: CSGRGPGTEAFF. The CDR3 DNA follows: TGCAGCGGTCGGGGGCCGGGCACTGAAGCTTTCTTT.

This clonotype occurred a few times. V is TRBV28 and J is TRBJ2-3; TRBD2 matches at 12 bases. The CDR3 length is 17 residues. The V and J ends lost 3 bases and 6 bases, in that order; junction bases with no gene match: 10. Germline loops: CDR1 MDHEN, CDR2 SYDVKM. CDR3 DNA sequence: TGTGCCAGCAGTTTTTTGTTCCCTAGCGGGGGGGTTGATACGCAGTATTTT. It yields the protein CASSFLFPSGGVDTQYF.

The chain has TRBV5-1 and TRBJ2-1; 7 bases line up with TRBD1. J gave up 8 bases and V 2 bases, and 13 bases lay outside the gene matches. The CDR3 length is 16 residues. CDR1 and CDR2 (germline): SGHRS, YFSETQ. This CDR3 is CASSFSPHHQGDEQFF. CDR3 in DNA: TGCGCCAGCAGCTTTTCTCCTCACCACCAGGGGGATGAGCAGTTCTTC.

In DNA, the CDR3 is TGCAGTGCTAGAGGGGTGGCAGGATCCAATGAGCAGTTCTTC. As protein: CSARGVAGSNEQFF. The chain uses TRBV20-1 and TRBJ2-1; unclear D gene. The germline V and J ends were trimmed by 1 base and 6 bases, with 13 bases remaining between them. The CDR3 length is 14 residues. CDR1 and CDR2 (germline): DFQATT, SNEGSKA (reference sequence).

This clonotype was counted a few times. The rearrangement joins TRBV28 to TRBJ2-5, with TRBD1 as a possible D gene (5 bases). The V and J ends lost 7 bases and 5 bases respectively, with 20 bases between them. Looked up from germline, CDR1 is MDHEN and CDR2 is SYDVKM. The CDR3 has 15 residues. The CDR3 loop reads CASKTLDRSSETQYF. The CDR3 coding sequence is TGTGCCAGCAAAACCCTCGACAGAAGCAGCGAGACCCAGTACTTC.

The chain links TRBV29-1 to TRBJ2-7; perhaps TRBD1 as D (5 bases). Per germline, CDR1 SQVTM and CDR2 ANQGSEA. V lost 4 bases to trimming and J lost 7 bases, with 17 bases between them. There are 13 residues in the CDR3. The CDR3 DNA sequence: TGCAGCGTTGTGGGTCACTCAAGGGGAGAGCAGTACTTC. It yields the protein CSVVGHSRGEQYF.